This passage covers 6 T cell receptor beta chains from one sample sequenced in a study of blood T cell repertoires in COVID-19. Sequencing was performed with immunoSEQ multiplex PCR; in TCRdb, only in-frame clones are kept and a portion is missing. Of fewer than 50,000 clones listed, approximately 90% were seen once; the top ten hold roughly 5.1%. The material sequenced was peripheral blood. These receptors were obtained from a man aged 55 to 70 with COVID-19, enrolled during active disease.

Only a few counts were recorded for this clone. The chain carries TRBV28 and TRBJ1-4; the D gene is possibly TRBD1 (5 bases). V dropped 6 bases and J dropped 3 bases, with 11 bases sitting between them. The CDR3 length is 14 residues. Per the germline V gene, CDR1 is MDHEN and CDR2 is SYDVKM. CDR3 DNA: TGTGCCAGCAGGCGGGGCGCGGCTAATGAAAAACTGTTTTTT. This translates into CASRRGAANEKLFF.

The chain recombines TRBV4-3 with TRBJ1-6; the D gene is possibly TRBD1 (6 bases). The CDR3 sequence is 17 residues long. Germline CDR1 and CDR2: LGHNA and YSLEER. The V and J ends lost 0 bases and 10 bases respectively, with 19 bases between them. CDR3 loop: CASSQDSGNRVRSPLHF. The CDR3 DNA is TGCGCCAGCAGCCAAGATAGTGGGAACAGGGTTCGCTCACCCCTCCACTTT.

The J gene is TRBJ2-5, the V gene TRBV28, with a possible D match to TRBD1 (5 bases). V was shortened by 9 bases and J by 5 bases, with 13 bases between the two germline ends. The length of the CDR3 is 12 residues. CDR1 and CDR2 (germline): MDHEN, SYDVKM. The CDR3 DNA is TGTGCCAGTTATAGGGCAGGGGAGACCCAGTACTTC. This translates into CASYRAGETQYF.

The chain uses TRBV7-2 and TRBJ2-7, with D unresolved. The V gene lost 1 base and the J gene lost 0 bases, with 13 bases spanning the gap. The CDR3 is 16 residues long. Germline CDR1 reads SGHTA; CDR2 reads FQGNSA. CDR3 DNA: TGTGCCAGCAGCTTAGTGTATCCCCCGAGCTCCTACGAGCAGTACTTC. It yields the protein CASSLVYPPSSYEQYF.

The V and J genes are TRBV12-2 and TRBJ1-4; the tabulated D call, TRBD1, remains unverified against the DNA. TRBV12-2 is listed as a pseudogene. The CDR3 loop spans 15 amino acids. CDR3 loop: CASRSWDRYHEKLFF. The DNA of the CDR3 is TGTGCAAGTCGCTCATGGGACAGGTACCATGAAAAACTGTTTTTT.

This clone was counted once. The chain couples TRBV21-1 to TRBJ1-2; TRBD1, the table's D call, lacks a check against the DNA. TRBV21-1 counts as a pseudogene. The length of the CDR3 is 16 residues. The CDR3, as DNA: TGTGCCAGCAGTAACAGTGACAGGGTTAACAACTATGGCTACACCTTC. Translating it yields CASSNSDRVNNYGYTF.